This TCR beta chain was sequenced during a study of cytomegalovirus exposure and HLA in healthy donors. Note on this clone: What it binds is not known.

Study observations and caveats: Prior analysis indicated that the majority of TCR beta V segments exhibited productivity approximately 90% or approximately 30% of the time. Confirmation was obtained in vitro that a few CMV-associated chains are specific for CMV antigens.

This CDR3 region has 14 residues. CDR1 and CDR2 from the germline V gene are MNHNS and SASEGT. Trimming shortened V by 11 bases and J by 0 bases, and 14 bases separated the two germline ends. PCR involved 60 Vbeta and 13 Jbeta primers. TCRdb's table, derived via immunoSEQ multiplex PCR, lists solely in-frame clones and lacks some. The sample has 190,000 or so clones; 82% are singletons. This chain uses TRBV6-1 with TRBJ2-1; D perhaps matches TRBD2 (6 bases). The specimen was PBMCs. The source is a woman aged 45 to 65 in good health and CMV-seropositive. The CDR3 nucleotides are TGTGCCGCAGCGGCGGGGAGCTCCTACAATGAGCAGTTCTTC. This translates into CAAAAGSSYNEQFF.